Below, 32 T cell receptor beta chains from the same sample are listed, as sequenced in a study of cytomegalovirus exposure and HLA in healthy donors. A multiplex PCR was run with 60 Vbeta primers and 13 Jbeta primers. Here immunoSEQ multiplex PCR was the method, and the copy in TCRdb shows in-frame clones only, minus some. Here the sample spans 110,000 or so clones, approximately 72% being singletons. Sequencing used PBMCs. The receptors derive from a man aged 30-40 years in good health and CMV-seronegative.

The V and J genes are TRBV11-3 and TRBJ2-3, with 8 bases fitting TRBD2. The CDR3 spans 15 residues. Germline lookup yields CDR1 SGHNT and CDR2 YENEEA. The V and J ends lost 5 bases and 4 bases, in that order; junction bases with no gene match: 8. CDR3 coding DNA: TGTGCCAGCAGCCCAGAGCGGGGGCGAGCAGATACGCAGTATTTT. Translating it yields CASSPERGRADTQYF. The entire variable domain, with the rest obtained from reference TRBV11-3 and TRBJ2-3, is as follows: EAGVVQSPRYKIIEKKQPVAFWCNPISGHNTLYWYLQNLGQGPELLIRYENEEAVDDSQLPKDRFSAERLKGVDSTLKIQPAELGDSAVYLCASSPERGRADTQYFGPGTRLTVL.

This chain links TRBV19 with TRBJ1-5; 10 bases fit TRBD1. J lost 2 bases, V lost 6 bases, and 10 bases had no gene match. The CDR3 sequence is 17 residues long. Germline V gene sequence: CDR1 LNHDA, CDR2 SQIVND (reference sequence). The CDR3 DNA reads TGTGCCAGTAGCCCGGGACAGGGGTCTTCGGGCAATCAGCCCCAGCATTTT. The encoded protein is CASSPGQGSSGNQPQHF. The full variable domain, rest sourced from reference TRBV19 and TRBJ1-5, is DGGITQSPKYLFRKEGQNVTLSCEQNLNHDAMYWYRQDPGQGLRLIYYSQIVNDFQKGDIAEGYSVSREKKESFPLTVTSAQKNPTAFYLCASSPGQGSSGNQPQHFGDGTRLSIL.

The chain carries TRBV6-1 and TRBJ2-1; 12 nucleotides match TRBD2. CDR3 size: 17 residues. The trim removed 2 bases at V and 7 bases at J, leaving 9 bases unmatched. The germline V gene encodes CDR1 MNHNS and CDR2 SASEGT. The CDR3 is CASSELTGTSGLNEQFF. The CDR3 bases are TGTGCCAGCAGTGAACTTACTGGGACTAGCGGGTTGAATGAGCAGTTCTTC.

The chain couples TRBV4-3 to TRBJ1-2, with D possibly matching TRBD1 (6 bases). The CDR3 runs to 15 residues. Trimming cost V 0 bases and J 7 bases, with 15 bases left between them. From germline, CDR1 is LGHNA and CDR2 YSLEER. CDR3 loop: CASSQDQTGYRGYTF. The CDR3 coding sequence is TGCGCCAGCAGCCAAGACCAGACAGGTTACCGTGGCTACACCTTC.

This clone was detected only a few times. The V gene is TRBV4-1, the J gene TRBJ1-4; weak D call: TRBD1 (5 bases). Looked up from germline, CDR1 is MGHRA and CDR2 is YSYEKL. This CDR3 comprises 16 residues. V was clipped by 3 bases and J by 8 bases, with 19 bases between them. The CDR3 DNA reads as TGCGCCAGCAGCCAGGGGGGAAAAGGCCGAGGGGAAAAACTGTTTTTT. Translated: CASSQGGKGRGEKLFF.

This clone appeared a few times. J is TRBJ2-1 and V is TRBV18, with a possible D match to TRBD2 (6 bases). The germline gives CDR1 KGHSH, CDR2 LQKENI. The V end lost 4 bases, the J end lost 2 bases, and 15 bases lay between the germline ends. The CDR3 consists of 16 residues. The CDR3 loop reads CASSQNSGNTYNEQFF. CDR3 sequence (DNA): TGTGCCAGCTCACAAAATAGCGGAAACACCTACAATGAGCAGTTCTTC.

J is TRBJ1-2 and V is TRBV5-4; 12 bases line up with TRBD1. V was clipped by 0 bases and J by 7 bases; unmatched bases: 4. The germline V gene has CDR1 SGHNT and CDR2 YYREEE (reference sequence). CDR3 length: 15 amino acids. The CDR3 reads CASSLAGQGAGGYTF. CDR3 nucleotides: TGTGCCAGCAGCTTGGCGGGACAGGGGGCAGGTGGCTACACCTTC. Using reference TRBV5-4 and TRBJ1-2 for the parts outside the CDR3, the full variable domain is ETGVTQSPTHLIKTRGQQVTLRCSSQSGHNTVSWYQQALGQGPQFIFQYYREEENGRGNFPPRFSGLQFPNYSSELNVNALELDDSALYLCASSLAGQGAGGYTFGSGTRLTVV.

V gene TRBV25-1 combines with J gene TRBJ1-1; D gene unclear. This CDR3 region has 12 residues. V was cut by 6 bases and J by 12 bases, with 17 bases left in between. Germline-derived CDR1 and CDR2 are MGHDK and SYGVNS. In DNA, the CDR3 is TGTGCCAGCAGCGATCCCATGAAGAGGACTTTCTTT. It codes for CASSDPMKRTFF.

The V gene is TRBV4-1, the J gene TRBJ1-1; D is unresolved. The length of the CDR3 is 15 residues. Germline V gives CDR1 MGHRA, CDR2 YSYEKL. V shed 0 bases and J shed 3 bases, with 11 bases lying between them. DNA for the CDR3: TGCGCCAGCAGCCAAGATTACAGCAGGTACACTGAAGCTTTCTTT. This encodes CASSQDYSRYTEAFF.

The chain joins TRBV29-1 to TRBJ2-5; TRBD1 aligns across 11 bases. Germline CDR1 reads SQVTM; CDR2 reads ANQGSEA. This CDR3 has 15 amino acids. V lost 7 bases to trimming and J lost 1 base; unmatched junction nucleotides: 8. The CDR3 region has the DNA TGCAGCGCCTCCGGACAGGGGGCCATCCAAGAGACCCAGTACTTC. Translating gives CSASGQGAIQETQYF.

This clone was detected a few times. The chain couples TRBV12-5 to TRBJ2-7; 8 bases agree with TRBD1. Germline V gene lookup returns CDR1 LGHNT and CDR2 FRNRAP. The CDR3 extends over 14 amino acids. Trimming took 4 bases from V and 4 from J; bases not matched to a gene: 6. CDR3 sequence reads: CASGSRDRPYEQYF. CDR3 DNA sequence: TGTGCTAGTGGTTCCCGGGACAGGCCTTACGAGCAGTACTTC.

CDR3 loop: CASRTGVSTGELFF. DNA for the CDR3: TGTGCCAGCAGGACAGGGGTGAGCACCGGGGAGCTGTTTTTT. The chain is built from TRBV2 and TRBJ2-2; 8 bases fit TRBD1. This CDR3 is built from 14 residues. The germline V gene encodes CDR1 SNHLY and CDR2 FYNNEI. The V segment lost 6 bases and the J segment 4 bases; nucleotides outside the gene matches: 4.

The gene calls are TRBV5-1 and TRBJ2-7; the D gene is possibly TRBD2 (5 bases). This CDR3 has 13 residues. The germline V gene has CDR1 SGHRS and CDR2 YFSETQ. Trimming shortened V by 4 bases and J by 6 bases, and 14 bases separated the two germline ends. CDR3 in DNA: TGCGCCAGCAGCAACGGACTGGCCTCCGAGCAGTACTTC. This encodes CASSNGLASEQYF.

This clone was seen a few times. The chain is built from TRBV5-8 and TRBJ2-1; the D gene is possibly TRBD2 (5 bases). V was trimmed by 0 bases and J by 7 bases, leaving 14 bases between them. Per germline, CDR1 SGHTS and CDR2 YDEGEE. The CDR3 runs to 15 residues. CDR3 sequence (DNA): TGTGCCAGCAGCTTGGACACCGGGATGGGAAATGAGCAGTTCTTC. This gives the protein CASSLDTGMGNEQFF.

The table lists this clone with a few counts. The V and J genes are TRBV6-6 and TRBJ2-1; TRBD2 matches 14 bases. Germline V lookup: CDR1 MNHNY, CDR2 SVGAGI (reference sequence). The CDR3 is made up of 14 amino acids. V lost 7 bases to trimming and J lost 8 bases; unmatched junction nucleotides: 4. CDR3 sequence (DNA): TGTGCCAGCATGACTAGCGGGAGGGATGATGAGCAGTTCTTC. Its translation: CASMTSGRDDEQFF.

The chain joins TRBV11-2 to TRBJ2-5; the match to TRBD2 covers 14 bases. Germline lookup yields CDR1 SGHAT and CDR2 FQNNGV. J lost 4 bases, V lost 0 bases, and 1 base had no gene match. The CDR3 totals 16 residues. The CDR3 spells CASSLDGTSGRETQYF. CDR3 DNA: TGTGCCAGCAGCTTAGATGGGACTAGCGGGAGAGAGACCCAGTACTTC.

The chain combines TRBV5-6 with TRBJ2-1, with D maybe TRBD2 (5 bases). The V gene's germline CDR1 is SGHDT and CDR2 YYEEEE. This CDR3 is 16 amino acids long. Trimming took 3 bases from V and 0 from J, leaving 13 bases between them. CDR3 DNA: TGTGCCAGCAGCTACCCTAGCTCGAGCTCCTACAATGAGCAGTTCTTC. This gives the protein CASSYPSSSSYNEQFF.

In DNA, the CDR3 is TGTGCCAGCAGTTACTCGAACAGCAACTATGGCTACACCTTC. It yields the protein CASSYSNSNYGYTF. The chain employs TRBV6-5 and TRBJ1-2; D is ambiguous. The length of the CDR3 is 14 residues. Deletions cut 0 bases from V and 2 bases from J, with 7 bases between. Germline CDR1 is MNHEY and CDR2 is SVGAGI.

CDR3 in DNA: TGTGCCAGCAGCGGGGAAAGAAATTCACCCCTCCACTTT. It encodes CASSGERNSPLHF. This chain connects TRBV2 to TRBJ1-6, with unresolved D. CDR1 and CDR2 (germline): SNHLY, FYNNEI. The V and J ends lost 6 bases and 7 bases respectively, with 10 bases between them. This CDR3 spans 13 amino acids.

This clone has just a few counts. This sequence joins TRBV28 and TRBJ1-2, with TRBD1 matching 8 bases. The CDR3 runs to 16 residues. The germline V gene encodes CDR1 MDHEN and CDR2 SYDVKM. V lost 2 bases to trimming and J lost 4 bases; unmatched junction nucleotides: 9. The CDR3 DNA sequence: TGTGCCAGCAGTTTAACGCAGGGGGCGGGTAGCTATGGCTACACCTTC. It translates to CASSLTQGAGSYGYTF.

CDR3 loop: CATVCVSGVQETQYF. In nucleotides, the CDR3 is TGTGCCACCGTGTGTGTTAGCGGGGTCCAAGAGACCCAGTACTTC. The chain combines TRBV21-1 with TRBJ2-5; no DNA check was done on the table's D call, TRBD2. TRBV21-1 is noted as a pseudogene. There are 15 residues in the CDR3.

In this sample, this clone turned up once. J is TRBJ1-1 and V is TRBV6-5; D remains ambiguous. Trimming removed 4 bases at V and 1 base at J, with 13 bases between. The CDR3 loop spans 15 amino acids. The germline V gene encodes CDR1 MNHEY and CDR2 SVGAGI. The CDR3 nucleotides read TGTGCCAGCAGTTTTTTGGGAGGGAAGAACACTGAAGCTTTCTTT. Amino acids: CASSFLGGKNTEAFF.

This clone was recorded only once. The chain employs TRBV29-1 and TRBJ2-1; 10 bases agree with TRBD1. Germline V gene lookup returns CDR1 SQVTM and CDR2 ANQGSEA. The CDR3 extends over 14 amino acids. With 8 bases clipped from V and 5 bases from J, the junction kept 9 bases outside the gene matches. CDR3 in amino acids: CSSSGTGANNEQFF. CDR3 nucleotides: TGCAGCTCGTCCGGGACAGGGGCGAACAATGAGCAGTTCTTC.

This clone was observed a few times. The J gene is TRBJ2-3, the V gene TRBV19, with 7 bases aligning to TRBD2. The junction had 6 bases not matched to a gene; V was cut back by 2 bases and J by 1 base. There are 16 residues in the CDR3. Germline CDR1 is LNHDA and CDR2 is SQIVND (reference sequence). Written as DNA, the CDR3 is TGTGCCAGTAGTATAATTCCGGGAGGTGGCACAGATACGCAGTATTTT. Its translation is CASSIIPGGGTDTQYF.

This sequence joins TRBV6-1 and TRBJ1-2; tentative D call: TRBD1 (5 bases). The CDR3 has 16 residues. Trimming pared 1 base from V and 3 bases from J, leaving 15 bases between. Per the germline V gene, CDR1 is MNHNS and CDR2 is SASEGT. The CDR3 reads CASSEGTRATYYGYTF. CDR3 nucleotides: TGTGCCAGCAGTGAAGGAACCAGGGCAACATACTATGGCTACACCTTC.

The chain links TRBV11-3 to TRBJ2-2; D possibly corresponds to TRBD2 (6 bases). V lost 3 bases, J lost 5 bases, and 19 bases lay in between. The V gene's germline CDR1 is SGHNT and CDR2 YENEEA. This CDR3 spans 17 amino acids. Here the CDR3 DNA reads TGTGCCAGCAGCTTTGGAGCCGGGACTCGAGTTACCGGGGAGCTGTTTTTT. Its protein is CASSFGAGTRVTGELFF. The full variable domain, rest sourced from reference TRBV11-3 and TRBJ2-2, is EAGVVQSPRYKIIEKKQPVAFWCNPISGHNTLYWYLQNLGQGPELLIRYENEEAVDDSQLPKDRFSAERLKGVDSTLKIQPAELGDSAVYLCASSFGAGTRVTGELFFGEGSRLTVL.

This clone was seen only a few times. V usage is TRBV19 and J usage is TRBJ1-2, with D uncertain. CDR3 length equals 13 residues. Trimming took 3 bases from V and 4 from J, leaving 9 bases between them. Germline CDR1 is LNHDA and CDR2 is SQIVND (reference sequence). CDR3 residues: CASSITSSYGYTF. CDR3 DNA: TGTGCCAGTAGTATCACATCCTCCTATGGCTACACCTTC.

This clone has just one count. This chain joins TRBV5-4 and TRBJ1-2; no reliable D call. With 4 bases removed from V and 2 bases from J, the gap between germline ends came to 15 bases. The CDR3 is made up of 15 amino acids. CDR1 and CDR2 from the germline V gene are SGHNT and YYREEE (reference sequence). The CDR3 DNA is TGTGCCAGCAGCCGGGTCCGGGAATCAAACTATGGCTACACCTTC. Translation: CASSRVRESNYGYTF.

This clone was observed a single time. The chain links TRBV5-1 to TRBJ1-4; 9 bases are a match to TRBD1. Per germline, CDR1 SGHRS and CDR2 YFSETQ. The CDR3 covers 14 residues. V lost 6 bases to trimming and J lost 8 bases; unmatched junction nucleotides: 8. As DNA, the CDR3 is TGCGCCAGCACCTCAGGGACAGGGCACGAAAAACTGTTTTTT. This encodes CASTSGTGHEKLFF. Drawing the rest from reference TRBV5-1 and TRBJ1-4, the complete variable domain is KAGVTQTPRYLIKTRGQQVTLSCSPISGHRSVSWYQQTPGQGLQFLFEYFSETQRNKGNFPGRFSGRQFSNSRSEMNVSTLELGDSALYLCASTSGTGHEKLFFGSGTQLSVL.

The V and J genes are TRBV19 and TRBJ1-5; 11 nucleotides match TRBD1. CDR3 length: 15 residues. V lost 3 bases and J lost 6; bases outside the gene matches: 4. Germline values: CDR1 LNHDA, CDR2 SQIVND (reference sequence). Written as DNA, the CDR3 is TGTGCCAGTAGTATGGACAGGGGGCGAGGTCAGCCCCAGCATTTT. It translates to CASSMDRGRGQPQHF.

The chain is built from TRBV4-1 and TRBJ2-2; D might be TRBD1 (6 bases). Trimming left V 2 bases short and J 0 bases short, with 10 bases between. The CDR3 is made up of 16 amino acids. Germline assignment: CDR1 MGHRA and CDR2 YSYEKL. The CDR3 loop is CASSQQGQTNTGELFF. The CDR3 DNA follows: TGCGCCAGCAGCCAACAGGGACAAACGAACACCGGGGAGCTGTTTTTT.

This clone is a singleton in its sample. V gene TRBV5-4 combines with J gene TRBJ1-5; D is unclear. Between the trimmed V and J ends, which lost 4 bases and 4 bases, there was a span of 6 bases. Germline loops: CDR1 SGHNT, CDR2 YYREEE (reference sequence). This CDR3 is 12 amino acids long. CDR3 amino acids: CASSLLNQPQHF. In nucleotides, the CDR3 is TGTGCCAGCAGCCTATTAAATCAGCCCCAGCATTTT.